This is a list of T cell receptor beta chains from one sample in a study of a mutant IDH1 vaccine in newly diagnosed glioma. The data were produced by immunoSEQ multiplex PCR, yet TCRdb's version contains in-frame clones alone and is incomplete. The table includes tens of thousands of clones, 93% detected once. The starting material was PBMCs, obtained from a glioma patient treated with radiotherapy, temozolomide or both. The receptor set was obtained from a man aged 35-49 years with glioma. Each CDR3 is given with its conserved first and last residue. D genes are given only for firm matches. A clone size is listed for some rows: how often the clone was seen (once, few, many), or a class if it is expanded.

d_call	clone_size	j_call	v_call	cdr3_aa	cdr3_nt
-	-	TRBJ2-7	TRBV5-4	CASSFKGYEQYF	TGTGCCAGCAGCTTTAAGGGGTACGAGCAGTACTTC
-	-	TRBJ2-7	TRBV5-1	CASSLEAGQTGEQYF	TGCGCCAGCAGCTTGGAAGCTGGACAAACTGGGGAGCAGTACTTC
-	once	TRBJ1-4	TRBV7-8	CASSLARGSTSTNEKLFF	TGTGCCAGCAGCTTAGCGAGAGGCAGTACCTCAACTAATGAAAAACTGTTTTTT
TRBD1	-	TRBJ1-2	TRBV2	CASSAGQGKIDYGYTF	TGTGCCAGCAGCGCAGGACAGGGCAAAATAGACTATGGCTACACCTTC
TRBD1	once	TRBJ1-1	TRBV7-2	CASSLNRGSNTEAFF	TGTGCCAGCAGCTTGAACAGGGGCTCAAACACTGAAGCTTTCTTT
-	-	TRBJ1-1	TRBV27	CASSLLQGLPLNTEAFF	TGTGCCAGCAGTTTGTTACAGGGTCTACCATTGAACACTGAAGCTTTCTTT
-	-	TRBJ2-1	TRBV6-6	CASSQDGGYNEQFF	TGTGCCAGCAGTCAAGACGGAGGGTACAATGAGCAGTTCTTC
-	-	TRBJ2-5	TRBV7-9	CASSLVGGETQYF	TGTGCCAGCAGCTTAGTTGGGGGTGAGACCCAGTACTTC
-	-	TRBJ2-6	TRBV5-6	CASSLTATGYSGANVLTF	TGTGCCAGCAGCTTGACAGCAACGGGGTACTCTGGGGCCAACGTCCTGACTTTC
-	-	TRBJ2-7	TRBV7-2	CASSPSTAGWYEQYF	TGTGCCAGCAGCCCCTCCACGGCTGGGTGGTACGAGCAGTACTTC
TRBD2	-	TRBJ2-7	TRBV5-1	CASSPLPSRGEYEQYF	TGCGCCAGCAGCCCACTTCCTTCCCGGGGGGAATACGAGCAGTACTTC
-	-	TRBJ1-1	TRBV7-2	CASGEQGVGTEAFF	TGTGCCAGCGGGGAACAGGGAGTAGGCACTGAAGCTTTCTTT
TRBD1	once	TRBJ1-2	TRBV19	CASSIDRDYGYTF	TGTGCCAGTAGTATCGACAGGGACTATGGCTACACCTTC
-	once	TRBJ2-3	TRBV27	CASSKPRAPGSTDTQYF	TGTGCCAGCAGTAAACCCCGGGCCCCCGGTAGCACAGATACGCAGTATTTT
TRBD2	few	TRBJ2-7	TRBV27	CASSFPGGERYEQYF	TGTGCCAGCAGTTTCCCCGGGGGGGAGAGGTACGAGCAGTACTTC
TRBD1	-	TRBJ1-1	TRBV9	CASSAWDRGWAFF	TGTGCCAGCAGCGCCTGGGACAGGGGGTGGGCTTTCTTT
-	-	TRBJ1-5	TRBV7-2	CASSLGGYQPQHF	TGTGCCAGCAGCTTAGGGGGTTATCAGCCCCAGCATTTT
-	-	TRBJ1-2	TRBV21-1	CAPLRDRWVYGYTF	TGTGCCCCCCTTCGGGACAGGTGGGTCTATGGCTACACCTTC
TRBD1	-	TRBJ1-5	TRBV27	CASSQDREDQPQHF	TGTGCCAGCAGCCAGGACAGGGAAGATCAGCCCCAGCATTTT
-	-	TRBJ1-4	TRBV9	CASSPHRSATNEKLFF	TGTGCCAGCAGCCCCCACAGATCTGCAACTAATGAAAAACTGTTTTTT
TRBD1	-	TRBJ2-3	TRBV10-1	CASSGQGLTDTQYF	TGCGCCAGCAGTGGACAGGGGCTCACAGATACGCAGTATTTT
-	-	TRBJ1-1	TRBV2	CATKGDYTEAFF	TGTGCCACCAAGGGGGATTACACTGAAGCTTTCTTT
-	-	TRBJ1-3	TRBV19	CASSIVPGSTGNTIYF	TGTGCCAGTAGTATAGTCCCAGGTTCGACGGGAAACACCATATATTTT
-	-	TRBJ2-5	TRBV7-6	CASSLWEGSETQYF	TGTGCCAGCAGCTTATGGGAAGGGTCGGAGACCCAGTACTTC
-	-	TRBJ1-1	TRBV11-1	CASSLAVEVGTAFF	TGTGCCAGCAGCTTAGCGGTAGAAGTGGGGACGGCTTTCTTT